This T cell receptor beta chain was sequenced during a study of blood T cell repertoires in COVID-19. Study summary: The United States, Italy and Spain were the sources of the acute and convalescent COVID-19 samples. T cells, B-cell-depleted T cells, or PBMCs provided the cDNA or gDNA that served as material.

In the source study's methods: Estimates of nucleated cell counts were drawn from the amplification of reference gene primers. Measured with immunoSEQ multiplex PCR; TCRdb has only the in-frame clones, and not every one. Clonal size and the V and J genes are those of that table, whereas D and trimming came from the DNA. The profile shows more than 85,000 clones, approximately 92% of them singletons. CDR1 and CDR2 from the germline V gene are SGHVS and FQNEAQ. Trimming left V 5 bases short and J 4 bases short, with 14 bases between. CDR3 length: 14 residues. The chain employs TRBV7-8 and TRBJ2-5; TRBD1 is a possible D gene (6 bases). The sequence was obtained from a man aged 70-80 years with acute or convalescent COVID-19. Specimen: peripheral blood. CDR3 residues: CASSQTGDGETQYF. The CDR3 coding sequence is TGTGCCAGCAGCCAGACAGGTGATGGAGAGACCCAGTACTTC.